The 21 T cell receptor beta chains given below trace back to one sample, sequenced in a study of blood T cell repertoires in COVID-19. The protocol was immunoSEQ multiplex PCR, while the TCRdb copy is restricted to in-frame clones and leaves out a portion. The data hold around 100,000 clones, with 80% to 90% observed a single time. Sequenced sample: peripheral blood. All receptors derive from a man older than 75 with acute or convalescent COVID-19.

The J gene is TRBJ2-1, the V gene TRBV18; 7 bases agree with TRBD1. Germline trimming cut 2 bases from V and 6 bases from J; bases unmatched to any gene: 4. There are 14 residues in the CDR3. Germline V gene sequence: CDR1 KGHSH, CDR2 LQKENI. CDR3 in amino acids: CASSPTGVGNEQFF. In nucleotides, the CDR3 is TGTGCCAGCTCACCAACAGGGGTAGGCAATGAGCAGTTCTTC.

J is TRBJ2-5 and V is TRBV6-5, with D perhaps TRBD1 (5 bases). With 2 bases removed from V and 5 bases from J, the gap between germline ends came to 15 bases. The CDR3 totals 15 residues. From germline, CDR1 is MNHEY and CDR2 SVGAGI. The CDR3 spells CASSYGAGSRETQYF. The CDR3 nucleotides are TGTGCCAGCAGTTACGGGGCAGGGTCCCGCGAGACCCAGTACTTC.

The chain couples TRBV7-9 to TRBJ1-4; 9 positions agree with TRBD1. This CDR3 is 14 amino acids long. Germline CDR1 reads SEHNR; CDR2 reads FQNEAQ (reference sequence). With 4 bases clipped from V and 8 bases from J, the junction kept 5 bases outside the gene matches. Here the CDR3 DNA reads TGTGCCAGCAGCTCGGACAGGGGAGGCGAAAAACTGTTTTTT. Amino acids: CASSSDRGGEKLFF.

CDR3 DNA: TGCGCCAGCAGCTTGACGGGACTAGCGGACTCCTACGAGCAGTACTTC. Amino acids: CASSLTGLADSYEQYF. The chain couples TRBV5-1 to TRBJ2-7; 11 bases line up with TRBD2. V lost 1 base and J lost 0; bases outside the gene matches: 3. The V gene's germline CDR1 is SGHRS and CDR2 YFSETQ. CDR3 length: 16 residues. Variable domain in full (rest from reference TRBV5-1 and TRBJ2-7): KAGVTQTPRYLIKTRGQQVTLSCSPISGHRSVSWYQQTPGQGLQFLFEYFSETQRNKGNFPGRFSGRQFSNSRSEMNVSTLELGDSALYLCASSLTGLADSYEQYFGPGTRLTVT.

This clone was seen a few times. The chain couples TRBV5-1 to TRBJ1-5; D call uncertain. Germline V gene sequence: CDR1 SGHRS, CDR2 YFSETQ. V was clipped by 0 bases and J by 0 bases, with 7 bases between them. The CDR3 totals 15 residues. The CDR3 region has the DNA TGCGCCAGCAGCTTGGACAGTTATAGCAATCAGCCCCAGCATTTT. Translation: CASSLDSYSNQPQHF. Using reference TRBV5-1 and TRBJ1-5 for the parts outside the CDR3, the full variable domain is KAGVTQTPRYLIKTRGQQVTLSCSPISGHRSVSWYQQTPGQGLQFLFEYFSETQRNKGNFPGRFSGRQFSNSRSEMNVSTLELGDSALYLCASSLDSYSNQPQHFGDGTRLSIL.

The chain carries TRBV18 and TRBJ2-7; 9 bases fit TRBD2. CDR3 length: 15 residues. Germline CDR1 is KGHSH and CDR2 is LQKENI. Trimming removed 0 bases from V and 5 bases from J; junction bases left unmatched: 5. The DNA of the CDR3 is TGTGCCAGCTCACCACCTGCGGGAGGGCCGAACGAGCAGTACTTC. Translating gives CASSPPAGGPNEQYF.

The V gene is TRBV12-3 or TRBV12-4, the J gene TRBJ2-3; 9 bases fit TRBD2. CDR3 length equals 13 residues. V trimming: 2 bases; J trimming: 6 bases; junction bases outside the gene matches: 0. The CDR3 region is CASSLTSGDTQYF. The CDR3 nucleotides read TGTGCCAGCAGTTTAACTAGCGGGGATACGCAGTATTTT.

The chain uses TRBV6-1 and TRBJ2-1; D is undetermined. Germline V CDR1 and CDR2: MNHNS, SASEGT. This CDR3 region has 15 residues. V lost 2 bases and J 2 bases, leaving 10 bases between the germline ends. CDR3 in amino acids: CASSETELAYNEQFF. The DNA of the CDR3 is TGTGCCAGCAGTGAAACGGAGTTAGCCTACAATGAGCAGTTCTTC.

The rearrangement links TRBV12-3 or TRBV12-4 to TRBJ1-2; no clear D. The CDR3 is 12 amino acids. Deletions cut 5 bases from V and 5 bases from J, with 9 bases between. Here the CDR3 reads CASSGLRYGYTF. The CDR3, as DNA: TGTGCCAGCAGTGGGCTGAGATATGGCTACACCTTC.

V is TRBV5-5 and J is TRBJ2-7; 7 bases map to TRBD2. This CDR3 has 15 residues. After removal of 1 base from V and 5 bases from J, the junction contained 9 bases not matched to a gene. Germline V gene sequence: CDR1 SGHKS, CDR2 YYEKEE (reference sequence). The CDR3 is CASSLTGTTFDEQYF. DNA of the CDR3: TGTGCCAGCAGCTTGACCGGGACTACTTTCGACGAGCAGTACTTC. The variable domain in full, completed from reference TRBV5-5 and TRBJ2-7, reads DAGVTQSPTHLIKTRGQQVTLRCSPISGHKSVSWYQQVLGQGPQFIFQYYEKEERGRGNFPDRFSARQFPNYSSELNVNALLLGDSALYLCASSLTGTTFDEQYFGPGTRLTVT.

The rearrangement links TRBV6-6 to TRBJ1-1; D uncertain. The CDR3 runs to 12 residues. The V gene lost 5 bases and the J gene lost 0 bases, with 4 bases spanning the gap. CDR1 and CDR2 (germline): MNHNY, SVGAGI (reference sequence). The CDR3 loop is CASSVMNTEAFF. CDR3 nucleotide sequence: TGTGCCAGCAGTGTAATGAACACTGAAGCTTTCTTT.

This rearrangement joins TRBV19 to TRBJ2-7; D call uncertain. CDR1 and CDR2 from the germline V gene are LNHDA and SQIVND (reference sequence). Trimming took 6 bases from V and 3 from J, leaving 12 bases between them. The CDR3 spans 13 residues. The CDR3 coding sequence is TGTGCCAGTAGCATTAGACCGGGCTACGAGCAGTACTTC. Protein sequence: CASSIRPGYEQYF.

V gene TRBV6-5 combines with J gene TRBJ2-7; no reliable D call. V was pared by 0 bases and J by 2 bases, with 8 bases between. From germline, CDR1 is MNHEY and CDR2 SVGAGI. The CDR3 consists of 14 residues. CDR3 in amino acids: CASSYSHSPYEQYF. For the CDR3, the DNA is TGTGCCAGCAGTTACTCGCACTCCCCCTACGAGCAGTACTTC.

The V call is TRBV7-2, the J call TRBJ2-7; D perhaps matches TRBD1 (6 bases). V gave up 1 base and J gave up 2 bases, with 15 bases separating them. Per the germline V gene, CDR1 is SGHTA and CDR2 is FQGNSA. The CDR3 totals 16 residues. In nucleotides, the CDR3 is TGTGCCAGCAGCTTAGGCCCTAGGGACACAGCCTACGAGCAGTACTTC. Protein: CASSLGPRDTAYEQYF.

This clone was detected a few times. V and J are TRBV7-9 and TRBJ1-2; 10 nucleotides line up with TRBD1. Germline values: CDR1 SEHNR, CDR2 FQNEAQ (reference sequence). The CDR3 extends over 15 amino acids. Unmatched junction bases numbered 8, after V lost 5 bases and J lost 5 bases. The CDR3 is CASSGRQGASYGYTF. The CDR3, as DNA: TGTGCCAGCAGCGGTCGACAGGGGGCTTCGTATGGCTACACCTTC.

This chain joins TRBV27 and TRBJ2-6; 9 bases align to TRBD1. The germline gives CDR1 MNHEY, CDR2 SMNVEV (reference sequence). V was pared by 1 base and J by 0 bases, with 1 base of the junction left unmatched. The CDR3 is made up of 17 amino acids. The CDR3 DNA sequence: TGTGCCAGCAGTTTATGGACAGGGGCCTCTGGGGCCAACGTCCTGACTTTC. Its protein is CASSLWTGASGANVLTF.

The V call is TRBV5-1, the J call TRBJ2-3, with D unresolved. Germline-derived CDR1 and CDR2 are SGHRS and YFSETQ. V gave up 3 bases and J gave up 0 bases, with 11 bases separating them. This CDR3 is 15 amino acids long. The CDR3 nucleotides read TGCGCCAGCAGCTCTACCTCTTCTAGCACAGATACGCAGTATTTT. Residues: CASSSTSSSTDTQYF. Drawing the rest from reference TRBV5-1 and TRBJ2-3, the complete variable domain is KAGVTQTPRYLIKTRGQQVTLSCSPISGHRSVSWYQQTPGQGLQFLFEYFSETQRNKGNFPGRFSGRQFSNSRSEMNVSTLELGDSALYLCASSSTSSSTDTQYFGPGTRLTVL.

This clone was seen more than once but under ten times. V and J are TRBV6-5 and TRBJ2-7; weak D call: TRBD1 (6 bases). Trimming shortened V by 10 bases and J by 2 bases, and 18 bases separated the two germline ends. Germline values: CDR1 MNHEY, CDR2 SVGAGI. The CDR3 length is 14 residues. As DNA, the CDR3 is TGTGCCACCATGGGTACAGGGCAAGCCTACGAGCAGTACTTC. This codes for CATMGTGQAYEQYF.

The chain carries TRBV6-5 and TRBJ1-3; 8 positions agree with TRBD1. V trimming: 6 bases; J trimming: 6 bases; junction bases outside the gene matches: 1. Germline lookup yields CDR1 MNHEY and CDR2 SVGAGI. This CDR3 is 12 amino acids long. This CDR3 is CASRQGENTIYF. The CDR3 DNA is TGTGCCAGCAGACAGGGGGAAAACACCATATATTTT.

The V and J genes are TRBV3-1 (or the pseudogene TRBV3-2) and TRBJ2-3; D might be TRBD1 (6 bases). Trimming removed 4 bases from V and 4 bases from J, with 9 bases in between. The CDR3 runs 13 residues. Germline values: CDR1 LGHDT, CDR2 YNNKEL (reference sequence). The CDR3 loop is CASSLQGPDTQYF. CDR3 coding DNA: TGTGCCAGCAGCCTACAGGGTCCAGATACGCAGTATTTT.

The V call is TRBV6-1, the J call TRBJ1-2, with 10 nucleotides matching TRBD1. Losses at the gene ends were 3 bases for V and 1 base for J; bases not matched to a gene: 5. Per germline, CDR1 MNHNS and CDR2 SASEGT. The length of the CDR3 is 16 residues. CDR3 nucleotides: TGTGCCAGCAGTGATGCTGGGACAGGGGATAACTATGGCTACACCTTC. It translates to CASSDAGTGDNYGYTF.